This TCR beta chain originates from a study of blood T cell repertoires in COVID-19. Study summary: Sites in the United States, Italy and Spain provided acute and convalescent COVID-19 samples. The analysed material was cDNA or gDNA that came from T cells, B-cell-depleted T cells, or PBMCs.

CDR1 is SGHDT and CDR2 is YYEEEE in the germline V gene. CDR3 length equals 15 residues. V was pared by 6 bases and J by 6 bases, with 21 bases between. Original data processing: Amplification of reference gene primers was used by the study to estimate nucleated cell counts. TCRdb's table, derived via immunoSEQ multiplex PCR, lists solely in-frame clones and lacks some. Clone size and the V and J calls come from that table; the DNA yielded D and trimming. The repertoire holds hundreds of thousands of clones, with 87% as singletons. The sample consisted of peripheral blood. V and J are TRBV5-6 and TRBJ1-1; perhaps TRBD1 as D (5 bases). This sequence was found in a woman in her forties who had recovered from COVID-19. Here the CDR3 DNA reads TGTGCCAGCACCCGAGGACCCCAGGGTGGCGCTGAAGCTTTCTTT. This gives the protein CASTRGPQGGAEAFF. The variable domain in full, with the rest retrieved from reference TRBV5-6 and TRBJ1-1, is DAGVTQSPTHLIKTRGQQVTLRCSPKSGHDTVSWYQQALGQGPQFIFQYYEEEERQRGNFPDRFSGHQFPNYSSELNVNALLLGDSALYLCASTRGPQGGAEAFFGQGTRLTVV.